What follows is one T cell receptor beta chain and its context. Its antigen is currently unknown. This sample also contains other DNA sequences that code for the same CDR3. These data belong to a study of shared clonotypes between healthy human individuals. General study findings and limits: The donor pool, a small one, limited the genetic and exposure-history diversity represented.

The trim removed 2 bases at V and 2 bases at J, leaving 3 bases unmatched. This CDR3 is 15 amino acids long. The germline V gene encodes CDR1 SGHRS and CDR2 YFSETQ. DNA at 200 ng, 25,000 to 30,000 T cell genomes, went into sorted-subset replicate PCRs. Sequencing used immunoSEQ multiplex PCR; TCRdb keeps in-frame clones, though not all of them. In the table there are millions of clones, 85% to 95% of which are singletons. The specimen was naive CD4+ T cells sorted from blood. Sample subset: CD45RA+ positively selected. V is TRBV5-1 and J is TRBJ2-1; 8 positions match TRBD1. The receptor was isolated from a man between 18 and 35 years old in good health. The CDR3 nucleotides read TGCGCCAGCAGCTTAGGACAGGGTGCCTACAATGAGCAGTTCTTC. This codes for CASSLGQGAYNEQFF. Full variable domain (missing parts from reference TRBV5-1 and TRBJ2-1): KAGVTQTPRYLIKTRGQQVTLSCSPISGHRSVSWYQQTPGQGLQFLFEYFSETQRNKGNFPGRFSGRQFSNSRSEMNVSTLELGDSALYLCASSLGQGAYNEQFFGPGTRLTVL.